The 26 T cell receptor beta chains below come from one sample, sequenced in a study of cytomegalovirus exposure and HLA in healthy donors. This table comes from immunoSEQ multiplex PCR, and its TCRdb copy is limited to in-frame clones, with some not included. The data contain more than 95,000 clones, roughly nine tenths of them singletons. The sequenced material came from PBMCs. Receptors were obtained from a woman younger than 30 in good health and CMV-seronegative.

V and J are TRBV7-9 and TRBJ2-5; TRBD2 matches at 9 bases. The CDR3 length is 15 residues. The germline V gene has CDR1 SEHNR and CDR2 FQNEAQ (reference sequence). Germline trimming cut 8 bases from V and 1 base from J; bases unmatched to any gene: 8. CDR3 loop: CASGLAGAFQETQYF. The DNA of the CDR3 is TGTGCCAGCGGGTTAGCGGGGGCCTTCCAAGAGACCCAGTACTTC.

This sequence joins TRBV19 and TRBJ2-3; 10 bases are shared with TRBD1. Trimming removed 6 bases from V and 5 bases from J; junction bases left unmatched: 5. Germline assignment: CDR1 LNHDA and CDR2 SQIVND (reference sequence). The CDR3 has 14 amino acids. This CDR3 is CASSPGQGEDTQYF. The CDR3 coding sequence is TGTGCCAGTAGCCCAGGACAGGGGGAAGATACGCAGTATTTT. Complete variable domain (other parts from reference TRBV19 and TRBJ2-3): DGGITQSPKYLFRKEGQNVTLSCEQNLNHDAMYWYRQDPGQGLRLIYYSQIVNDFQKGDIAEGYSVSREKKESFPLTVTSAQKNPTAFYLCASSPGQGEDTQYFGPGTRLTVL.

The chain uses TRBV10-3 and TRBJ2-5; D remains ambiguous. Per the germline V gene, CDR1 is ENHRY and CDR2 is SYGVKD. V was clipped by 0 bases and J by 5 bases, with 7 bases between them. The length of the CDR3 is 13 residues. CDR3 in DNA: TGTGCCATCAGTGAGTCCGACTCGGAGACCCAGTACTTC. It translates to CAISESDSETQYF.

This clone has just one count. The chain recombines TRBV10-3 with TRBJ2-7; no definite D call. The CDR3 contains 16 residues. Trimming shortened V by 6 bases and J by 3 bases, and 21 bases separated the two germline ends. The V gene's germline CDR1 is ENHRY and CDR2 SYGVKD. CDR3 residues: CAISPAADPLNYEQYF. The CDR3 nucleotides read TGTGCCATCAGCCCGGCGGCAGATCCCTTAAACTACGAGCAGTACTTC.

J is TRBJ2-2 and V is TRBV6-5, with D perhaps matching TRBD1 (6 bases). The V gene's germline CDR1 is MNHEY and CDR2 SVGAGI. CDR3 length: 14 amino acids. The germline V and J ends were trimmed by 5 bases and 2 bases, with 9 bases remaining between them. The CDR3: CASSRGGNTGELFF. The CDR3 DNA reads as TGTGCCAGCAGTCGAGGGGGTAACACCGGGGAGCTGTTTTTT.

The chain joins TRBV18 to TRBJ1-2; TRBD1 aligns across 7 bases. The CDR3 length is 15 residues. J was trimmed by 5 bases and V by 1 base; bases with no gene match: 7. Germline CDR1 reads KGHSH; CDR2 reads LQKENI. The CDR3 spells CASSPRTGDVYGYTF. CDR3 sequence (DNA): TGTGCCAGCTCACCACGGACAGGCGACGTTTATGGCTACACCTTC.

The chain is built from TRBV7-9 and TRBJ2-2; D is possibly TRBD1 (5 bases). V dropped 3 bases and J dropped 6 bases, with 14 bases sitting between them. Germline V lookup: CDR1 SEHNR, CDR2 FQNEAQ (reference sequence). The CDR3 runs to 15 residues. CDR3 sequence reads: CASSFSRVGAGELFF. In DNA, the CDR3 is TGTGCCAGCAGCTTTAGTCGAGTAGGGGCCGGGGAGCTGTTTTTT.

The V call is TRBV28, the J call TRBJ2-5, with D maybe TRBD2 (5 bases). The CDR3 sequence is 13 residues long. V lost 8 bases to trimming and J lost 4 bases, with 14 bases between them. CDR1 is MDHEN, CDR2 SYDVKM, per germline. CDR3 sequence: CASRTTRGETQYF. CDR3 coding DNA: TGTGCCAGCCGGACCACCCGGGGAGAGACCCAGTACTTC.

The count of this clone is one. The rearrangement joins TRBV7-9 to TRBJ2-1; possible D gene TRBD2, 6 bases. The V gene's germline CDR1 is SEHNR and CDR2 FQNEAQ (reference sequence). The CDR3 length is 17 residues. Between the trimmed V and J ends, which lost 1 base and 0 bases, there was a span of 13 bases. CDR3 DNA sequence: TGTGCCAGCAGCTTAGTAGCGGAGGGGAGCTCCTACAATGAGCAGTTCTTC. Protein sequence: CASSLVAEGSSYNEQFF.

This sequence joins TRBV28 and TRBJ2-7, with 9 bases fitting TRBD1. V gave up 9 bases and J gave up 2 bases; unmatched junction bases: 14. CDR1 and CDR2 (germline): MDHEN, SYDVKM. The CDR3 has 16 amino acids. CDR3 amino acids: CASTPGQGTNTYEQYV. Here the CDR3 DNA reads TGTGCCAGTACACCCGGACAGGGGACGAACACCTACGAGCAGTACGTC.

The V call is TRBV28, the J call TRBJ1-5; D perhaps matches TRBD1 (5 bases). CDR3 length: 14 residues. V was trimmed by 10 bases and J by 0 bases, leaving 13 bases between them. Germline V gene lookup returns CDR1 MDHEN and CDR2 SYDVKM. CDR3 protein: CATQGLNSNQPQHF. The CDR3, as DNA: TGTGCCACCCAGGGACTGAATAGCAATCAGCCCCAGCATTTT.

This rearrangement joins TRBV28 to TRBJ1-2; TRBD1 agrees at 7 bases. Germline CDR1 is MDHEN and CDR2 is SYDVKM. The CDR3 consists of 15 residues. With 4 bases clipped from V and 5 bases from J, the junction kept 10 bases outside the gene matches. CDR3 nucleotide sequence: TGTGCCAGCAGTTCCTGGACAGGTCCTTCGTATGGCTACACCTTC. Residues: CASSSWTGPSYGYTF.

As DNA, the CDR3 is TGTGCCAGCAGCCTACTGCGGACTAGCACAGATACGCAGTATTTT. Residues: CASSLLRTSTDTQYF. The chain has TRBV7-2 and TRBJ2-3, with a tentative D call TRBD2 (5 bases). This CDR3 spans 15 amino acids. Trimming removed 5 bases from V and 0 bases from J, with 12 bases in between. Germline loops: CDR1 SGHTA, CDR2 FQGNSA.

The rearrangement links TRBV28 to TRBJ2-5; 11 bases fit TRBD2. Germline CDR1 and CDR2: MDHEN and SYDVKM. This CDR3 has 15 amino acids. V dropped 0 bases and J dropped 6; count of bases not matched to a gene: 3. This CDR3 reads CASSLWTSGEKTQYF. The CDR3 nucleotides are TGTGCCAGCAGTTTATGGACTAGCGGGGAGAAGACCCAGTACTTC.

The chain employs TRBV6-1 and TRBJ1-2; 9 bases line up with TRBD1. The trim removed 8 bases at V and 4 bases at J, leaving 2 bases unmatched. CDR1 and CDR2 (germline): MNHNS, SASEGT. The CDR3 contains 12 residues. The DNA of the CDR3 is TGTGCCAGCCGGGACAGGGTCTATGGCTACACCTTC. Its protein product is CASRDRVYGYTF.

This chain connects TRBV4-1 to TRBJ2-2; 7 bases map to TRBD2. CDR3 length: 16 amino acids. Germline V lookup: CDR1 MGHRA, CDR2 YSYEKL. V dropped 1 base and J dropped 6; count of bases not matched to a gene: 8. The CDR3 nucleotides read TGCGCCAGCAGCCAAGGGGCGGGAGAAGCGTCCGGGGAGCTGTTTTTT. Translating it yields CASSQGAGEASGELFF.

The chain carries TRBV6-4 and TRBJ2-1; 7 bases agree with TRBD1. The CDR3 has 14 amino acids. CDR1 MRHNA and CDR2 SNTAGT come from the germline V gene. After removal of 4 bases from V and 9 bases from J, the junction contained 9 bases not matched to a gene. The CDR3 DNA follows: TGTGCCAGCAGTGGTCAGGGGGAGAGCGGTGAGCAGTTCTTC. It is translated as CASSGQGESGEQFF.

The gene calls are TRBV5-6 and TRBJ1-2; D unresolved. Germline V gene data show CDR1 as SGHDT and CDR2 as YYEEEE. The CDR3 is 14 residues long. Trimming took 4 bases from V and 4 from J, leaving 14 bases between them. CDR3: CASSHGRSGYGYTF. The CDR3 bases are TGTGCCAGCAGCCATGGGAGGAGCGGCTATGGCTACACCTTC.

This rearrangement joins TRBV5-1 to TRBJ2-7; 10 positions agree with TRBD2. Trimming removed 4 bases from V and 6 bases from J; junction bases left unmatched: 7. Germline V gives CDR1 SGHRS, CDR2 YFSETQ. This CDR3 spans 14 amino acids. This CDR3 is CASSVSSGGGEQYV. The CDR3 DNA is TGCGCCAGCAGCGTGTCTAGCGGGGGCGGCGAGCAGTACGTC.

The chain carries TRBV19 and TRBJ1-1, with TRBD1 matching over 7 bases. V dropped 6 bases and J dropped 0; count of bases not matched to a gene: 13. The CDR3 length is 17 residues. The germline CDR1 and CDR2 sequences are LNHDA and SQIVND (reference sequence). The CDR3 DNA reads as TGTGCCAGTAGCGCAACAGGGGCGGGGCCCTTGAACACTGAAGCTTTCTTT. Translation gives CASSATGAGPLNTEAFF. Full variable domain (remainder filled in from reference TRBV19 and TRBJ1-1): DGGITQSPKYLFRKEGQNVTLSCEQNLNHDAMYWYRQDPGQGLRLIYYSQIVNDFQKGDIAEGYSVSREKKESFPLTVTSAQKNPTAFYLCASSATGAGPLNTEAFFGQGTRLTVV.

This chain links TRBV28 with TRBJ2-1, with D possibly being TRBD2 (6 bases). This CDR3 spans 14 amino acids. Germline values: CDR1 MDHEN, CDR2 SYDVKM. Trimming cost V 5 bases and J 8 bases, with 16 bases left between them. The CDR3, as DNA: TGTGCCAGCAGTCCTTATGGGGGGTCCGATGAGCAGTTCTTC. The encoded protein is CASSPYGGSDEQFF. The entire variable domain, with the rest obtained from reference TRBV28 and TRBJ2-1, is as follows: DVKVTQSSRYLVKRTGEKVFLECVQDMDHENMFWYRQDPGLGLRLIYFSYDVKMKEKGDIPEGYSVSREKKERFSLILESASTNQTSMYLCASSPYGGSDEQFFGPGTRLTVL.

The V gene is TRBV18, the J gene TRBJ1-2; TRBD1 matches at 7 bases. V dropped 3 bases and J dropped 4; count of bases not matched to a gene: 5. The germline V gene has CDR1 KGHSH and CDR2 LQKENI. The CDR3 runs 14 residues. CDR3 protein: CASSPGTEGYGYTF. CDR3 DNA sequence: TGTGCCAGCTCACCCGGGACAGAAGGCTATGGCTACACCTTC. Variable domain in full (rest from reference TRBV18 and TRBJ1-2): NAGVMQNPRHLVRRRGQEARLRCSPMKGHSHVYWYRQLPEEGLKFMVYLQKENIIDESGMPKERFSAEFPKEGPSILRIQQVVRGDSAAYFCASSPGTEGYGYTFGSGTRLTVV.

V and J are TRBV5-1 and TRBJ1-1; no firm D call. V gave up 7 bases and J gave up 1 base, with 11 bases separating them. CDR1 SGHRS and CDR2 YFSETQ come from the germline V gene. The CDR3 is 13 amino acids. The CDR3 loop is CASEAQPNTEAFF. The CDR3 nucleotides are TGCGCCAGCGAGGCACAACCGAACACTGAAGCTTTCTTT. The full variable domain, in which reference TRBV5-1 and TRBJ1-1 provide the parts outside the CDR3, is KAGVTQTPRYLIKTRGQQVTLSCSPISGHRSVSWYQQTPGQGLQFLFEYFSETQRNKGNFPGRFSGRQFSNSRSEMNVSTLELGDSALYLCASEAQPNTEAFFGQGTRLTVV.

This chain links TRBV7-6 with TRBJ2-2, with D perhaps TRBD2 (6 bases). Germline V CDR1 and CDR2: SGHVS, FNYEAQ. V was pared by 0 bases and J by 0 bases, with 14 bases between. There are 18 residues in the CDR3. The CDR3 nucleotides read TGTGCCAGCAGCTTAGCTTTTCGTAGCGGAACGAACACCGGGGAGCTGTTTTTT. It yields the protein CASSLAFRSGTNTGELFF.

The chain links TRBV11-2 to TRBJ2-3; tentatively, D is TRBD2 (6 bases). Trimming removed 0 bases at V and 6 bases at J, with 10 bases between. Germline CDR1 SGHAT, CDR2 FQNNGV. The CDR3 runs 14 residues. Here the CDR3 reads CASSLDRGSDTQYF. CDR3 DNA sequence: TGTGCCAGCAGCTTAGATCGGGGGTCGGATACGCAGTATTTT.

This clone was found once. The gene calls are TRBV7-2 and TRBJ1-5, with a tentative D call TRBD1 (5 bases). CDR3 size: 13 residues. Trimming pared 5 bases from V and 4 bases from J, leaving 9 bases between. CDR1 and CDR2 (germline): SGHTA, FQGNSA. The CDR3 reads CASSINRNQPQHF. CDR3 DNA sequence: TGTGCCAGCAGCATAAACAGGAATCAGCCCCAGCATTTT.